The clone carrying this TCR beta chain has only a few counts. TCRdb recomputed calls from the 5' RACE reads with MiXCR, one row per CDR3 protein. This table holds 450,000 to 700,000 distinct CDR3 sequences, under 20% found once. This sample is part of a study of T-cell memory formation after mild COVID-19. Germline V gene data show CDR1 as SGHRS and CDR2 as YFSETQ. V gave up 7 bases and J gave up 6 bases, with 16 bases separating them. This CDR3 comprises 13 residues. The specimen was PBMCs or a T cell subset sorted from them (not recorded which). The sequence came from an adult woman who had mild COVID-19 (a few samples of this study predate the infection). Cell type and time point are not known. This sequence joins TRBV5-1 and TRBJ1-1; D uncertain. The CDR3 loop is CASSGPEMAEAFF. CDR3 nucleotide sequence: TGCGCCAGCTCGGGTCCCGAGATGGCTGAAGCTTTCTTT.